What follows is one T cell receptor beta chain and its context. Its target is not known. These data belong to a study of graft-versus-host responses after intestinal transplantation. The wider study: Uniformly, recipients were administered anti-thymocyte globulin induction with subsequent tacrolimus and steroids for approximately three years.

Study-wide results and limits: The study associated peak circulating GvH clone levels with early post-transplant HvG declines. GvH clones occurred in recipient marrow; some first appeared in ileum or blood.

Unmatched junction bases numbered 6, after V lost 6 bases and J lost 1 base. The CDR3 length is 14 residues. CDR1 and CDR2 (germline): SGHRS, YFSETQ. Repertoires were generated with immunoSEQ multiplex PCR, while TCRdb's copy carries only in-frame clones and drops some. The table has roughly 93,000 clones, over 85% seen once. The source was unstimulated CD8+ T cells sorted from spleen or lymph node cells, collected before intestinal transplant. The V gene is TRBV5-1, the J gene TRBJ1-1, with 7 bases lining up with TRBD1. The sequence was collected from a human donor who received an intestinal transplant. The chain's CDR3 is CASTEGAPNTEAFF. In DNA, the CDR3 is TGCGCCAGCACCGAGGGGGCTCCGAACACTGAAGCTTTCTTT. The full variable domain, rest sourced from reference TRBV5-1 and TRBJ1-1, is KAGVTQTPRYLIKTRGQQVTLSCSPISGHRSVSWYQQTPGQGLQFLFEYFSETQRNKGNFPGRFSGRQFSNSRSEMNVSTLELGDSALYLCASTEGAPNTEAFFGQGTRLTVV.